The sequence of this TCR beta chain was determined in a study of T cell responses to AZD1222 COVID-19 vaccine. General study results and limits: Females outnumbered males among donors, who were mostly white British; clonal diversity was possibly underestimated.

V trimming: 5 bases; J trimming: 3 bases; junction bases outside the gene matches: 7. The germline V gene encodes CDR1 SGHKS and CDR2 YYEKEE (reference sequence). This CDR3 spans 18 amino acids. A word on this clone: The antigen is undetermined.

Here immunoSEQ multiplex PCR was the method, and the copy in TCRdb shows in-frame clones only, minus some. The sample records about 200,000 clones, approximately 90% being singletons. This TCR came from an adult who received the MenACWY meningococcal vaccine as a control. Sample: peripheral blood, taken 28 days after the second dose of the MenACWY control vaccine. J is TRBJ2-2 and V is TRBV5-5; 16 bases map to TRBD2. The CDR3 DNA follows: TGTGCCAGCAGTTCGGGACTAGCGGGAGGGCTCGACACCGGGGAGCTGTTTTTT. Translation gives CASSSGLAGGLDTGELFF. The full variable domain, completed using reference TRBV5-5 and TRBJ2-2, is DAGVTQSPTHLIKTRGQQVTLRCSPISGHKSVSWYQQVLGQGPQFIFQYYEKEERGRGNFPDRFSARQFPNYSSELNVNALLLGDSALYLCASSSGLAGGLDTGELFFGEGSRLTVL.